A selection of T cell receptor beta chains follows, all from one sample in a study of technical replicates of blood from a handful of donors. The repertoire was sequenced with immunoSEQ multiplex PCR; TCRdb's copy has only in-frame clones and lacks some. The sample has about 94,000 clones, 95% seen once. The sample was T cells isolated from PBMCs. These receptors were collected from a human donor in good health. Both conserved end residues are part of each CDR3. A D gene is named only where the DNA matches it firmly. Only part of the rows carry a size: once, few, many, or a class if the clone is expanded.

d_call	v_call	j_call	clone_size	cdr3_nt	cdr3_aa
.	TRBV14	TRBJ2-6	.	TGTGCCAGCAGCCTACAGGGTCCTGGGGCCAACGTCCCGACTTTC	CASSLQGPGANVPTF
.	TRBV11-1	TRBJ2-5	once	TGTGCCAGCAGCCTGAACGGACAGAAACAAGAGACCCAGTACTTC	CASSLNGQKQETQYF
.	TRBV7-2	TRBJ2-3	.	TGTGCCAGCAGCTACCGGACTGGGTTCCAAGATACGCAGTATTTT	CASSYRTGFQDTQYF
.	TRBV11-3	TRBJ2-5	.	TGTGCCAGCAGCCCTGACTCAGGGCAAGAGACCCAGTACTTC	CASSPDSGQETQYF
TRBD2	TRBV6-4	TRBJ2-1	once	TGTGCCAGCAGTGAAACTGCGGGAGCCCCCCCAGATGAGCAGTTCTTC	CASSETAGAPPDEQFF
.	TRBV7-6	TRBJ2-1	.	TGTGCCAGCAGCTCCTTGGCGGAGGACCAGAATGAGCAGTTCTTC	CASSSLAEDQNEQFF
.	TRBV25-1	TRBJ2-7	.	TGTGCCAGCAGTGAAGGAGGGCAGGGAACCTACGAGCAGTACTTC	CASSEGGQGTYEQYF
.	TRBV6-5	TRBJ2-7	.	TGTGCCAGCAGTTGGACAGATGGCCCCTACGAGCAGTACTTC	CASSWTDGPYEQYF
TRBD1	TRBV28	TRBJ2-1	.	TGTGCCAGCAGTTTATTTGAGGGGGCTAAGAATGAGCAGTTCTTC	CASSLFEGAKNEQFF
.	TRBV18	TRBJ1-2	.	TGTGCCAGCTCACCGCCAGGGGTTAATGGCTACACCTTC	CASSPPGVNGYTF
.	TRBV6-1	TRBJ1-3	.	TGTGCCAGCAGTGAGAAGGGGGTAATCGGTAACACCATATATTTT	CASSEKGVIGNTIYF
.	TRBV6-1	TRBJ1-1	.	TGTGCCAGCAGTGAAAAGAGAGGGAGCGAAGCTTTCTTT	CASSEKRGSEAFF
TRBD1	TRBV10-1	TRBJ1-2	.	TGCGCCAGCAGTCCGGACAGGGGGTATGGCTACACCTTC	CASSPDRGYGYTF
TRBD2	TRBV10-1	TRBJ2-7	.	TGCGCCAGCAACCCTCGGAGCGGACTAGCGGAGGACTACGAGCAGTACTTC	CASNPRSGLAEDYEQYF
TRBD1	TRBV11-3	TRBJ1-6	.	TGTGCCAGCAGCCCTCCGACAGGGAAGGTTAATTCACCCCTCCACTTT	CASSPPTGKVNSPLHF
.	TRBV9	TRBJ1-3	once	TGTGCCAGCAGCAAAGGAGGTACCTCTGGAAACACCATATATTTT	CASSKGGTSGNTIYF
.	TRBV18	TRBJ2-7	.	TGTGCCAGCTCACCACGGGGGGGGCTGGACGAGCAGTACTTC	CASSPRGGLDEQYF
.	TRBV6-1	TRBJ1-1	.	TGTGCCACAACACAGTCAGGAGGGCCGAACACTGAAGCTTTCTTT	CATTQSGGPNTEAFF
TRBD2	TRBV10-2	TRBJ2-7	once	TGCGCCAGCAGTGGGAAACTAGCGGGGGGGATACAAACCTACGAGCAGTACTTC	CASSGKLAGGIQTYEQYF
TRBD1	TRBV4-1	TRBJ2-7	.	TGCGCCAGCAGCACGACAGGGGGTTACGAGCAGTACTTC	CASSTTGGYEQYF
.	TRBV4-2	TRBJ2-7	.	TGTGCCAGCAGCCAAAATACAGGGCTCTACGAGCAGTACTTC	CASSQNTGLYEQYF
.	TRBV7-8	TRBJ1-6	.	TGTGCCAGCAGCCCGGGACAAGCAAATAATTCACCCCTCCACTTT	CASSPGQANNSPLHF
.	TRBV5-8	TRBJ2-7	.	TGTGCCAGCAGACTCGACAGCTACGAGCAGTACTTC	CASRLDSYEQYF
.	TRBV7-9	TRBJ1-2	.	TGTGCCAGCAGCTTTCAGGGAGGCTACACCTTC	CASSFQGGYTF
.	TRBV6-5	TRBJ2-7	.	TGTGCCAGCAGTTACGGGGGGACCAACTACGAGCAGTACTTC	CASSYGGTNYEQYF
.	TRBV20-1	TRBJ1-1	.	TGCAGTGGGACAGTCTACGTCGAAGCTTTCTTT	CSGTVYVEAFF
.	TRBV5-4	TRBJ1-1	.	TGTGCCAGCAGCTTGGCCGGAGGAGTCGAAGCTTTCTTT	CASSLAGGVEAFF
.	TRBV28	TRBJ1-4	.	TGTGCCAGCAGTTTGGGTCCCCTACAGGACAGTTTTCTAGCTTCAACTAATGAAAAACTGTTTTTT	CASSLGPLQDSFLASTNEKLFF
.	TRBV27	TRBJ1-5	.	TGTGCCAGCAGTTTGGTGGGGGCCGCTTCCAATCAGCCCCAGCATTTT	CASSLVGAASNQPQHF
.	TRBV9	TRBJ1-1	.	TGTGCCAGCAGCGTGGGCAGGGGCTCTGAAGCTTTCTTT	CASSVGRGSEAFF
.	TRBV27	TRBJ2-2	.	TGTGCCAGCAGCCCCCAGCTCGGGGGCACCGGGGAGCTGTTTTTT	CASSPQLGGTGELFF
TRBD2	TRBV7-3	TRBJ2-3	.	TGTGCCAGCAGCCTGGGGACTAGCGGGGGGGCCTTAGATACGCAGTATTTT	CASSLGTSGGALDTQYF
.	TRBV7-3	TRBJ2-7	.	TGTGCCAGCAGCTTAGGAGGAGGTACGCACGAGCAGTACTTC	CASSLGGGTHEQYF
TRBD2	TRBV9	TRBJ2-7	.	TGTGCCAGCAGCGTGCGTCCGGGACTAGACTACGAGCAGTACTTC	CASSVRPGLDYEQYF
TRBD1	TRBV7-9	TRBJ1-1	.	TGTGCCAGCAACCGACAGGGGTGGGCCCTCATGAACACTGAAGCTTTCTTT	CASNRQGWALMNTEAFF
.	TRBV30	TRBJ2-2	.	TGTGCCTGGAGTGTCGTCGTTCGGGGGAAGGTCACCGGGGAGCTGTTTTTT	CAWSVVVRGKVTGELFF
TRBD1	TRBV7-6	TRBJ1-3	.	TGTGCCAGCAGCTTGGTAGGGACAGGGGGCGGTGGAAACACCATATATTTT	CASSLVGTGGGGNTIYF
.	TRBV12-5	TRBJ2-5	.	TGTGCTAGTGGCGACTTCCAAGAGACCCAGTACTTC	CASGDFQETQYF
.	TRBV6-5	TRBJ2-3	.	TGTGCCAGCAGTTACCAGGGTGATACGCAGTATTTT	CASSYQGDTQYF
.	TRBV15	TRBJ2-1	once	TGTGCCACCAGCAGAGTATGGAGCTCCTACAATGAGCAGTTCTTC	CATSRVWSSYNEQFF
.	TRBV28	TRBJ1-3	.	TGTGCCAGCAGTTCCCCAGGGACTGGAAACACCATATATTTT	CASSSPGTGNTIYF
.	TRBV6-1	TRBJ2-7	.	TGTGCCAGCAGCCTATCCCCCTCGGACTCTTACGAGCAGTACTTC	CASSLSPSDSYEQYF
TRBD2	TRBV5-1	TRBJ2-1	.	TGCGCCAGCAGCTTGGAGGGAAGCGGGAAGGTTCATGAGCAGTTCTTC	CASSLEGSGKVHEQFF
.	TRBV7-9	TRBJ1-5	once	TGTGCCAGCAGCTTATTTTCCGGGAAGAGCAATCAGCCCCAGCATTTT	CASSLFSGKSNQPQHF
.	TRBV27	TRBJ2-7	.	TGTGCCAGCAGTTTCTCCCTCCAGGGGATCGAGCAGTACTTC	CASSFSLQGIEQYF
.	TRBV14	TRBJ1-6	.	TGTGCCAGCAGCCTAGACGGAGGGGTGAATAGGTATAATTCACCCCTCCACTTT	CASSLDGGVNRYNSPLHF
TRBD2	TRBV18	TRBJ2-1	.	TGTGCCAGCTCACCACCCGCACTAGCGGGAGGAGATGAGCAGTTCTTC	CASSPPALAGGDEQFF
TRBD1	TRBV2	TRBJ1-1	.	TGTGCCAGCAGTAAGACAGGGGGGGAAACTGAAGCTTTCTTT	CASSKTGGETEAFF
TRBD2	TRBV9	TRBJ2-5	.	TGTGCCAGCAGTAGCGGGGCCCAAGAGACCCAGTACTTC	CASSSGAQETQYF
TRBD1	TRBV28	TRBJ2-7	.	TGTGCCAGCAGTCTCCTCCGGGACAGGGGCTACGAGCAGTACTTC	CASSLLRDRGYEQYF
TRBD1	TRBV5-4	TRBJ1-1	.	TGTGCCAGCAGCTCCTGGAGGACAGGGAAAACTGAAGCTTTCTTT	CASSSWRTGKTEAFF
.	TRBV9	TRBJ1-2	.	TGTGCCAGCAGCGTAGGCGGGGCTAACTATGGCTACACCTTC	CASSVGGANYGYTF
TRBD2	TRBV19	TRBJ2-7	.	TGTGCCAGTAGTGAGTCGGGGGGGTCCTACGAGCAGTACTTC	CASSESGGSYEQYF
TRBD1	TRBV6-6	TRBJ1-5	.	TGTGCCAGCAGTGTAACAGGGGGCAACGATCAGCCCCAGCATTTT	CASSVTGGNDQPQHF
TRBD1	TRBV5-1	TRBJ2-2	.	TGCGCCAGCAGCACGGAGGGGACAGGCAACACCGGGGAGCTGTTTTTT	CASSTEGTGNTGELFF
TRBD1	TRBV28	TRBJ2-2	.	TGTGCCAGCAGTTTATTTCCCGACAGGGGGCGAGACACCGGGGAGCTGTTTTTT	CASSLFPDRGRDTGELFF
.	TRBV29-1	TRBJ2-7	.	TGCAGCGCCGTGACTAAAACCTACGAGCAGTACTTC	CSAVTKTYEQYF